This TCR beta chain was identified during a study of blood T cell repertoires in COVID-19. Background on the study: The cDNA or gDNA used as material had been derived from T cells, B-cell-depleted T cells, or PBMCs.

Original handling: Researchers report that nucleated cell counts were estimated from reference gene primer amplification. Profiling relied on immunoSEQ multiplex PCR, and the TCRdb table lists in-frame clones only, not all of them. V, J and clone size are taken as reported in that table, and D and trimming were inferred from the DNA itself. The profile shows about 14,000 clones, 80% to 90% of them singletons. The V gene lost 4 bases and the J gene lost 3 bases, with 10 bases spanning the gap. CDR1 is SQVTM and CDR2 is ANQGSEA in the germline V gene. The CDR3 runs 13 residues. Sequencing was done on a sample of peripheral blood. The clonotype comes from a woman in her forties or fifties with active or convalescent COVID-19. This sequence joins TRBV29-1 and TRBJ1-3; no definite D call. CDR3 sequence reads: CSVAPRFGNTIYF. The CDR3 nucleotides read TGCAGCGTTGCACCGAGGTTTGGAAACACCATATATTTT.